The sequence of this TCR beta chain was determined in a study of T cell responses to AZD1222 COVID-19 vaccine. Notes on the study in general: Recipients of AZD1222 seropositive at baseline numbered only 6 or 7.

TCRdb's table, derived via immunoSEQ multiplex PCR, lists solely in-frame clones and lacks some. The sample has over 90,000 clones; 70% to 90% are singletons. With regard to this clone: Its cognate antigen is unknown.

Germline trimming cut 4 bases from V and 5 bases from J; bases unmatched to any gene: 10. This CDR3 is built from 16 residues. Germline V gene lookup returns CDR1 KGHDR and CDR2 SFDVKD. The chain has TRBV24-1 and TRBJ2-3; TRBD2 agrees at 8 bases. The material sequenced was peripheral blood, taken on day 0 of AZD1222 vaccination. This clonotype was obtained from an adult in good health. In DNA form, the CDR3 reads TGTGCCACCAGTGACCCTCCGCGAGCGGGGGTAGATACGCAGTATTTT. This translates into CATSDPPRAGVDTQYF.